This passage covers 31 T cell receptor beta chains from one sample sequenced in a study of glioma-infiltrating T cells after dendritic cell vaccination. Profiled with immunoSEQ multiplex PCR; TCRdb holds only in-frame clones, not every one. The sample lists 100,000 or so clones, around 84% occurring once. The sequencing here drew on blood, taken before dendritic cell vaccination. These receptors were collected from a human donor with glioblastoma.

CDR3 region: CATSRARGTGESQPQHF. Written as DNA, the CDR3 is TGTGCCACCAGCAGAGCCCGGGGGACAGGGGAGTCACAGCCCCAGCATTTT. The V and J genes are TRBV15 and TRBJ1-5; 10 positions match TRBD1. CDR3 length: 17 residues. The J segment lost 7 bases and the V segment lost 1 base, leaving 10 bases of the junction unmatched. Germline CDR1 and CDR2: LNHNV and YYDKDF (reference sequence).

The chain recombines TRBV7-2 with TRBJ2-3; D possibly corresponds to TRBD1 (6 bases). Germline values: CDR1 SGHTA, CDR2 FQGNSA. With 7 bases removed from V and 4 bases from J, the gap between germline ends came to 18 bases. The CDR3 sequence is 15 residues long. CDR3 sequence: CASTQGIGGADTQYF. In DNA form, the CDR3 reads TGTGCCAGCACCCAAGGGATTGGGGGCGCAGATACGCAGTATTTT.

The chain combines TRBV2 with TRBJ1-2; 9 nucleotides agree with TRBD1. V was pared by 6 bases and J by 6 bases, with 11 bases of the junction left unmatched. The CDR3 is 15 amino acids. Per germline, CDR1 SNHLY and CDR2 FYNNEI. CDR3 DNA: TGTGCCAGCAGGCCACCGGGACAGGGACCTCATGGCTACACCTTC. Its translation is CASRPPGQGPHGYTF.

The table lists this clone with a few counts. The chain is built from TRBV2 and TRBJ2-7, with TRBD1 matching 7 bases. The J segment lost 1 base and the V segment lost 6 bases, leaving 9 bases of the junction unmatched. The CDR3 covers 15 residues. Germline assignment: CDR1 SNHLY and CDR2 FYNNEI. CDR3 in DNA: TGTGCCAGCAGCGATACAGGGGCCCCTTCCTACGAGCAGTACTTC. This codes for CASSDTGAPSYEQYF.

This chain joins TRBV18 and TRBJ1-3; 7 bases align to TRBD1. The germline CDR1 and CDR2 sequences are KGHSH and LQKENI. This CDR3 region has 16 residues. V lost 3 bases to trimming and J lost 0 bases; unmatched junction nucleotides: 5. The CDR3 coding sequence is TGTGCCAGCTCACCCCGGACAGGAGACTCTGGAAACACCATATATTTT. Translation gives CASSPRTGDSGNTIYF.

This clone was counted between two and nine times. The gene calls are TRBV4-1 and TRBJ2-1, with 9 bases matching TRBD1. This CDR3 region has 15 residues. V gave up 0 bases and J gave up 4 bases; unmatched junction bases: 1. Germline assignment: CDR1 MGHRA and CDR2 YSYEKL. The CDR3 sequence: CASSQEGQGYNEQFF. CDR3 in DNA: TGCGCCAGCAGCCAAGAGGGACAGGGATACAATGAGCAGTTCTTC.

The V and J genes are TRBV5-1 and TRBJ2-3, with 10 bases fitting TRBD2. CDR1 SGHRS and CDR2 YFSETQ come from the germline V gene. The CDR3 sequence is 16 residues long. Trimming at V came to 0 bases and at J to 4 bases, leaving 5 bases not matched to a gene. The CDR3 sequence: CASSLVAGGGPDTQYF. CDR3 nucleotides: TGCGCCAGCAGCTTGGTAGCGGGAGGTGGGCCAGATACGCAGTATTTT. Full variable domain (outside the CDR3, taken from reference TRBV5-1 and TRBJ2-3): KAGVTQTPRYLIKTRGQQVTLSCSPISGHRSVSWYQQTPGQGLQFLFEYFSETQRNKGNFPGRFSGRQFSNSRSEMNVSTLELGDSALYLCASSLVAGGGPDTQYFGPGTRLTVL.

The chain couples TRBV5-8 to TRBJ2-3; no clear D. Germline CDR1 and CDR2: SGHTS and YDEGEE. The CDR3 consists of 14 residues. Trimming left V 5 bases short and J 2 bases short, with 12 bases between. The CDR3 is CASSRYRVTDTQYF. CDR3 in DNA: TGTGCCAGCAGTCGGTACAGAGTCACAGATACGCAGTATTTT.

The chain carries TRBV18 and TRBJ2-5, with 10 bases fitting TRBD2. The J segment lost 0 bases and the V segment lost 3 bases, leaving 10 bases of the junction unmatched. Germline assignment: CDR1 KGHSH and CDR2 LQKENI. This CDR3 has 18 amino acids. The CDR3 region is CASSPIAGGAKYQETQYF. CDR3 sequence (DNA): TGTGCCAGCTCACCTATAGCGGGAGGAGCTAAGTACCAAGAGACCCAGTACTTC. Full variable domain (outside the CDR3, taken from reference TRBV18 and TRBJ2-5): NAGVMQNPRHLVRRRGQEARLRCSPMKGHSHVYWYRQLPEEGLKFMVYLQKENIIDESGMPKERFSAEFPKEGPSILRIQQVVRGDSAAYFCASSPIAGGAKYQETQYFGPGTRLLVL.

The chain joins TRBV25-1 to TRBJ2-2; TRBD1 matches at 8 bases. Losses at the gene ends were 3 bases for V and 4 bases for J; bases not matched to a gene: 4. Germline V gene data show CDR1 as MGHDK and CDR2 as SYGVNS. The length of the CDR3 is 15 residues. The CDR3 coding sequence is TGTGCCAGCAGTGACAGGGGGCCCGTCACCGGGGAGCTGTTTTTT. This sequence encodes CASSDRGPVTGELFF.

This chain joins TRBV6-5 and TRBJ2-7; the D gene is possibly TRBD2 (5 bases). The V end was cut by 0 bases, the J end by 2 bases, with 8 bases between. The CDR3 covers 14 residues. Germline V gene lookup returns CDR1 MNHEY and CDR2 SVGAGI. The CDR3 here is CASSYSAGAYEQYF. The DNA of the CDR3 is TGTGCCAGCAGTTACTCGGCCGGGGCCTACGAGCAGTACTTC.

This chain connects TRBV5-6 to TRBJ1-6; tentatively, D is TRBD1 (5 bases). Trimming took 2 bases from V and 5 from J, leaving 11 bases between them. The CDR3 has 15 residues. CDR1 is SGHDT, CDR2 YYEEEE, per germline. The CDR3 is CASSLSRGNNSPLHF. CDR3 coding DNA: TGTGCCAGCAGCTTATCCCGGGGGAATAATTCACCCCTCCACTTT.

The count of this clone is one. The chain has TRBV11-2 and TRBJ1-2; 7 bases fit TRBD1. Germline lookup yields CDR1 SGHAT and CDR2 FQNNGV. After removal of 1 base from V and 2 bases from J, the junction contained 4 bases not matched to a gene. This CDR3 has 15 residues. The CDR3: CASSLGPTGNYGYTF. The CDR3 DNA follows: TGTGCCAGCAGCTTAGGCCCGACAGGGAACTATGGCTACACCTTC.

The J gene is TRBJ1-5, the V gene TRBV5-6, with a tentative D call TRBD1 (5 bases). Germline V gives CDR1 SGHDT, CDR2 YYEEEE. The CDR3 has 13 amino acids. Deletions cut 3 bases from V and 4 bases from J, with 8 bases between. CDR3 nucleotides: TGTGCCAGCAGCTCAGGGTTTAATCAGCCCCAGCATTTT. Translation: CASSSGFNQPQHF.

This clone was detected once. The rearrangement joins TRBV25-1 to TRBJ1-4; weak D call: TRBD1 (5 bases). The CDR3 totals 12 residues. The germline V gene has CDR1 MGHDK and CDR2 SYGVNS. V dropped 6 bases and J dropped 7 bases, with 9 bases sitting between them. In DNA, the CDR3 is TGTGCCAGCAGGGGGCGGGGTGAAAAACTGTTTTTT. Translated: CASRGRGEKLFF.

The chain joins TRBV14 to TRBJ2-5; 11 bases agree with TRBD2. The CDR3 sequence is 15 residues long. The junction had 6 bases not matched to a gene; V was cut back by 4 bases and J by 5 bases. The germline V gene has CDR1 SGHDN and CDR2 FVKESK. The DNA for the CDR3 is TGTGCCAGCAGCCGTAGCGGGAGGGCTTATGAGACCCAGTACTTC. As protein: CASSRSGRAYETQYF.

The chain links TRBV7-9 to TRBJ2-7; D is unclear. Per germline, CDR1 SEHNR and CDR2 FQNEAQ (reference sequence). The length of the CDR3 is 12 residues. V lost 5 bases to trimming and J lost 2 bases, with 7 bases between them. The CDR3 nucleotides are TGTGCCAGCAGCATAGTTACCTACGAGCAGTACTTC. It translates to CASSIVTYEQYF.

The chain joins TRBV19 to TRBJ2-5; TRBD2 matches 11 bases. This CDR3 spans 16 amino acids. The germline V gene encodes CDR1 LNHDA and CDR2 SQIVND (reference sequence). Unmatched junction bases numbered 10, after V lost 5 bases and J lost 5 bases. For the CDR3, the DNA is TGTGCCAGTAGTGAATACCTAGCGGGGGGAGGTGAGACCCAGTACTTC. This encodes CASSEYLAGGGETQYF.

On this clone itself: Other DNA sequences from this sample encode an identical CDR3 as well. The chain carries TRBV27 and TRBJ2-7; TRBD1 matches at 8 bases. The CDR3 extends over 13 amino acids. Germline lookup yields CDR1 MNHEY and CDR2 SMNVEV (reference sequence). Trimming at V came to 5 bases and at J to 6 bases, leaving 6 bases not matched to a gene. The CDR3 protein is CASSPRTGSEQYF. DNA of the CDR3: TGTGCCAGCAGTCCACGGACAGGGAGCGAGCAGTACTTC.

The chain recombines TRBV28 with TRBJ1-2; no firm D call. V was trimmed by 6 bases and J by 0 bases, leaving 14 bases between them. CDR1 MDHEN and CDR2 SYDVKM come from the germline V gene. This CDR3 is built from 15 residues. CDR3 nucleotide sequence: TGTGCCAGCAGAACCTCCCTGGGCGCTAACTATGGCTACACCTTC. This gives the protein CASRTSLGANYGYTF.

The rearrangement joins TRBV6-5 to TRBJ1-2; D is ambiguous. CDR3 length equals 13 residues. The V end lost 8 bases, the J end lost 4 bases, and 14 bases lay between the germline ends. Germline loops: CDR1 MNHEY, CDR2 SVGAGI. CDR3 bases: TGTGCCAGCCGGCTTAGGAGCTCCTATGGCTACACCTTC. Its protein product is CASRLRSSYGYTF.

The chain links TRBV9 to TRBJ1-2; weak D call: TRBD1 (6 bases). Trimming took 5 bases from V and 8 from J, leaving 16 bases between them. This CDR3 has 13 amino acids. Per germline, CDR1 SGDLS and CDR2 YYNGEE. The CDR3 reads CASSAGVLGGYTF. The CDR3 DNA reads TGTGCCAGCAGTGCAGGGGTTCTCGGCGGCTACACCTTC. Supplemented by reference TRBV9 and TRBJ1-2, the full variable domain reads DSGVTQTPKHLITATGQRVTLRCSPRSGDLSVYWYQQSLDQGLQFLIQYYNGEERAKGNILERFSAQQFPDLHSELNLSSLELGDSALYFCASSAGVLGGYTFGSGTRLTVV.

The J gene is TRBJ1-6, the V gene TRBV7-9; D is unclear. V shed 5 bases and J shed 6 bases, with 8 bases lying between them. This CDR3 is built from 13 residues. The germline V gene encodes CDR1 SEHNR and CDR2 FQNEAQ (reference sequence). For the CDR3, the DNA is TGTGCCAGCAGCCCGGGAATTAATTCACCCCTCCACTTT. Translating it yields CASSPGINSPLHF.

This chain connects TRBV5-1 to TRBJ2-7; 13 nucleotides match TRBD2. This CDR3 spans 16 amino acids. Germline CDR1 is SGHRS and CDR2 is YFSETQ. With V trimmed by 4 bases and J by 2 bases, 6 bases remained unmatched. The CDR3 DNA sequence: TGCGCCAGCAGCCGAGGGACTAGCGGGACTGCCTACGAGCAGTACTTC. As protein: CASSRGTSGTAYEQYF.

The chain has TRBV6-1 and TRBJ2-7; no clear D. Looked up from germline, CDR1 is MNHNS and CDR2 is SASEGT. The CDR3 consists of 16 residues. The ends were cut back, 0 bases at V and 6 bases at J, with 18 bases in the middle. The CDR3 nucleotides read TGTGCCAGCAGTGAAGCCGGCCCCGAGGTGTTGGGCGAGCAGTACTTC. Amino acid sequence: CASSEAGPEVLGEQYF.

The V call is TRBV19, the J call TRBJ2-3; TRBD2 matches 11 bases. CDR1 LNHDA and CDR2 SQIVND come from the germline V gene (reference sequence). The CDR3 is made up of 18 amino acids. V dropped 5 bases and J dropped 2; count of bases not matched to a gene: 12. The CDR3 sequence: CASSSPFGTSGATDTQYF. The CDR3 coding sequence is TGTGCCAGTAGTTCCCCCTTCGGGACTAGCGGTGCCACAGATACGCAGTATTTT.

The rearrangement links TRBV5-3 to TRBJ2-5; the D gene is possibly TRBD1 (6 bases). TRBV5-3 is an ORF, and what it does is uncertain. The CDR3 extends over 15 amino acids. With 2 bases removed from V and 0 bases from J, the gap between germline ends came to 11 bases. CDR3 in amino acids: CARSLGDRNQETQYF. CDR3 nucleotide sequence: TGTGCCAGAAGCTTAGGAGACAGGAACCAAGAGACCCAGTACTTC.

This chain links TRBV5-4 with TRBJ2-7; possible D gene TRBD2, 5 bases. The CDR3 loop spans 16 amino acids. The V and J ends lost 3 bases and 0 bases respectively, with 16 bases between them. CDR1 SGHNT and CDR2 YYREEE come from the germline V gene (reference sequence). CDR3 sequence: CASSSPGSTRSYEQYF. DNA of the CDR3: TGTGCCAGCAGCTCCCCTGGGAGTACGCGCTCCTACGAGCAGTACTTC.

The chain links TRBV2 to TRBJ2-3; D remains unclear. The CDR3 is made up of 11 amino acids. Germline lookup yields CDR1 SNHLY and CDR2 FYNNEI. Trimming stripped 6 bases from V and 9 bases from J, with 10 bases between. CDR3 nucleotide sequence: TGTGCCAGCAGCGAACCCTACACGCAGTATTTT. Its protein is CASSEPYTQYF.

The genes are TRBV5-1 and TRBJ1-2; the D is unclear. The CDR3 length is 13 residues. V was pared by 2 bases and J by 2 bases, with 7 bases between. Germline V gene lookup returns CDR1 SGHRS and CDR2 YFSETQ. The CDR3 nucleotides are TGCGCCAGCAGCTTAGGGAGCAACTATGGCTACACCTTC. It encodes CASSLGSNYGYTF.

This chain connects TRBV7-9 to TRBJ2-7; 9 bases agree with TRBD2. This CDR3 is 15 amino acids long. The ends lost 1 base at V and 3 bases at J; junction bases unmatched: 4. The germline V gene has CDR1 SEHNR and CDR2 FQNEAQ (reference sequence). The CDR3 bases are TGTGCCAGCAGCTTAGAGGCGGGGGGGAACTACGAGCAGTACTTC. Translated: CASSLEAGGNYEQYF.